This T cell receptor beta chain was identified during a study of blood T cell repertoires in COVID-19. Study as a whole: PBMCs, B-cell-depleted T cells, or T cells were the source of the cDNA or gDNA that made up the material.

This clone has just a few counts. Clinical histories supplied by participants themselves formed the basis of cohort assignment. Cohort 3 recovery required two negative PCRs, clearance, or symptom resolution. In the study's own analysis: Estimates of nucleated cell counts were drawn from the amplification of reference gene primers. Generated by immunoSEQ multiplex PCR, the TCRdb table keeps only in-frame clones and is missing some. D and trimming come from the DNA, and the V and J calls and clone size come from that table. In the table there are 240,000 or so clones, around 89% of which are singletons. What was sequenced was PBMCs or T cells enriched from blood (not recorded which). The sequence came from a man aged 35 to 55 who had recovered from COVID-19.

The CDR3 reads CASSEEADYGYTF. As DNA, the CDR3 is TGTGCCAGCAGTGAGGAGGCCGACTATGGCTACACCTTC. The chain uses TRBV2 and TRBJ1-2; D gene unclear. Trimming took 3 bases from V and 3 from J, leaving 8 bases between them. This CDR3 contains 13 residues. Per the germline V gene, CDR1 is SNHLY and CDR2 is FYNNEI.